These 16 T cell receptor beta chains were all obtained from the same sample, sequenced in a study of blood T cells in healthy people across ages. The second PCR ran roughly 7 to 12 cycles with a sample-barcoded 5' primer and J-beta primers. A single record per CDR3 protein comes from TCRdb applying MiXCR to the 5' RACE reads. The sample holds roughly 1.9 million distinct CDR3 sequences, 39% seen once. Specimen: blood. These receptors were collected from a human donor in good health.

The V gene is TRBV5-1, the J gene TRBJ2-1, with D possibly being TRBD1 (6 bases). The length of the CDR3 is 14 residues. With 0 bases removed from V and 13 bases from J, the gap between germline ends came to 17 bases. Germline V gene data show CDR1 as SGHRS and CDR2 as YFSETQ. CDR3 DNA: TGCGCCAGCAGCTTGGGATACAGGGTGGAGACCCAGTTCTTC. Its translation: CASSLGYRVETQFF.

This rearrangement joins TRBV7-9 to TRBJ1-1, with 9 bases identical to TRBD1. Trimming took 7 bases from V and 3 from J; bases not matched to a gene: 9. The CDR3 length is 15 residues. Germline V gene lookup returns CDR1 SEHNR and CDR2 FQNEAQ (reference sequence). CDR3 DNA sequence: TGTGCCAGCACCCCGCTGGACAGGGGACACACTGAAGCTTTCTTT. Translating it yields CASTPLDRGHTEAFF. Full variable domain (rest looked up from reference TRBV7-9 and TRBJ1-1): DTGVSQNPRHKITKRGQNVTFRCDPISEHNRLYWYRQTLGQGPEFLTYFQNEAQLEKSRLLSDRFSAERPKGSFSTLEIQRTEQGDSAMYLCASTPLDRGHTEAFFGQGTRLTVV.

At least ten counts were recorded for this clonotype. This chain links TRBV12-5 with TRBJ2-6; D not certain. The germline V and J ends were trimmed by 4 bases and 0 bases, with 10 bases remaining between them. This CDR3 spans 16 amino acids. The germline V gene encodes CDR1 LGHNT and CDR2 FRNRAP. Here the CDR3 DNA reads TGTGCTAGTGGTTCCGGCCAGTTCTCTGGGGCCAACGTCCTGACTTTC. Translation gives CASGSGQFSGANVLTF.

This clonotype was found a few times. The chain uses TRBV5-6 and TRBJ2-5; no clear D gene. The J call may not be correct, given that the DNA end is closer to TRBJ2-7. The CDR3 sequence is 12 residues long. Germline CDR1 reads SGHDT; CDR2 reads YYEEEE. The CDR3 loop reads CASSVEPHEQYF. The CDR3 DNA reads TGTGCCAGCAGCGTAGAACCCCACGAGCAGTACTTC.

DNA of the CDR3: TGTGCCACCAGTGACATATGGGGAGGTTACAATGAGCAGTTCTTC. Its protein product is CATSDIWGGYNEQFF. The chain uses TRBV24-1 and TRBJ2-1; D may be TRBD2 (6 bases). This CDR3 is built from 15 residues. Germline CDR1 is KGHDR and CDR2 is SFDVKD. V lost 4 bases to trimming and J lost 4 bases, with 13 bases between them.

Concerning this clonotype: A single base separates this from a much larger clone, so it may be a read error. The chain couples TRBV20-1 to TRBJ2-1, with 10 bases aligning to TRBD1. The better agreement between TRBJ2-7 and the DNA end casts doubt on the J call. CDR1 is DFQATT and CDR2 is SNEGSKA in the germline V gene (reference sequence). CDR3 size: 15 residues. The CDR3 coding sequence is TGCAGTGCTAGAGAGAGGGGACAGGGGTATGACGAGCAGTACTTC. It is translated as CSARERGQGYDEQYF.

This clonotype was observed a handful of times. This chain uses TRBV20-1 with TRBJ2-7; TRBD1 or TRBD2 may be the D gene (5 bases each). Looked up from germline, CDR1 is DFQATT and CDR2 is SNEGSKA (reference sequence). V lost 0 bases to trimming and J lost 3 bases, with 15 bases between them. This CDR3 comprises 15 residues. CDR3 nucleotides: TGCAGTGCTAGAGATCACGGCAGGGCGGGCTACGAGCAGTACTTC. It translates to CSARDHGRAGYEQYF.

V is TRBV13 and J is TRBJ2-7; a possible D gene is TRBD1 (6 bases). The CDR3 is 15 residues long. From germline, CDR1 is PRHDT and CDR2 FYEKMQ (reference sequence). Trimming stripped 3 bases from V and 3 bases from J, with 15 bases between. CDR3 in DNA: TGTGCCAGCAGCTTCCAACAGGGCCCATTCTACGAGCAGTACTTC. Its translation: CASSFQQGPFYEQYF.

This clonotype appeared a few times. This sequence joins TRBV9 and TRBJ1-2; D possibly corresponds to TRBD1 (6 bases). Trimming took off 3 bases at V and 6 bases at J, with 12 bases between the two ends. Germline lookup yields CDR1 SGDLS and CDR2 YYNGEE. The CDR3 is made up of 13 amino acids. CDR3 nucleotide sequence: TGTGCCAGCAGCGAGATGGACAGACATGGCTACACCTTC. Its protein is CASSEMDRHGYTF.

This clonotype was recorded a few times. The J gene is TRBJ2-1, the V gene TRBV19; D could derive from TRBD1 or TRBD2 (5 bases each). Trimming took 5 bases from V and 6 from J, leaving 11 bases between them. Germline CDR1 LNHDA, CDR2 SQIVND (reference sequence). The CDR3 length is 13 residues. CDR3 in DNA: TGTGCCAGTAGTGGCCGGGGCCTCAATGAGCAGTTCTTC. This sequence encodes CASSGRGLNEQFF.

The chain has TRBV2 and TRBJ2-5; D not certain. There are 12 residues in the CDR3. Trimming took off 7 bases at V and 2 bases at J, with 8 bases between the two ends. Germline V CDR1 and CDR2: SNHLY, FYNNEI. For the CDR3, the DNA is TGTGCCAGCAACTATTCGCAAGAGACCCAGTACTTC. It yields the protein CASNYSQETQYF.

This clonotype turned up a few times. V usage is TRBV29-1 and J usage is TRBJ2-3, with D unclear. The CDR3 sequence is 13 residues long. The germline V gene encodes CDR1 SQVTM and CDR2 ANQGSEA. Trimming removed 2 bases at V and 0 bases at J, with 6 bases between. CDR3 DNA: TGCAGCGTTGAACAGTCCAGCACAGATACGCAGTATTTT. This translates into CSVEQSSTDTQYF.

In its sample, this clonotype was seen many times. This chain connects TRBV27 to TRBJ2-7, with 8 positions matching TRBD1. V lost 4 bases to trimming and J lost 2 bases; unmatched junction nucleotides: 10. This CDR3 is 16 amino acids long. Germline V gives CDR1 MNHEY, CDR2 SMNVEV (reference sequence). CDR3 coding DNA: TGTGCCAGCAGTTCAAAACGGGACAGGTTAACCTACGAGCAGTACTTC. It codes for CASSSKRDRLTYEQYF.

CDR3: CASSFGASRGTQYF. The CDR3 nucleotides are TGTGCCAGCAGTTTCGGAGCCTCCCGGGGGACCCAGTACTTC. The rearrangement joins TRBV12-3 or TRBV12-4 to TRBJ2-5; a weak D match, TRBD2 (5 bases). The CDR3 runs 14 residues. The V gene lost 3 bases and the J gene lost 7 bases, with 15 bases spanning the gap.

The rearrangement links TRBV4-2 to TRBJ1-1; TRBD1 matches at 8 bases. The ends lost 0 bases at V and 6 bases at J; junction bases unmatched: 12. This CDR3 region has 17 residues. Germline V gene sequence: CDR1 LGHNA, CDR2 YNFKEQ. This chain's CDR3 is CASSQDRDRGLEAEAFF. The CDR3 DNA sequence: TGTGCCAGCAGCCAAGATCGAGACAGGGGCCTGGAAGCTGAAGCTTTCTTT.

J is TRBJ2-7 and V is TRBV7-8, with a tentative D call TRBD2 (7 bases). The CDR3 is 15 residues long. Trimming removed 1 base at V and 4 bases at J, with 14 bases between. Looked up from germline, CDR1 is SGHVS and CDR2 is FQNEAQ. Here the CDR3 DNA reads TGTGCCAGCAGCTTAGTTGGGGGGGACACTTACGAGCAGTACTTC. It encodes CASSLVGGDTYEQYF.